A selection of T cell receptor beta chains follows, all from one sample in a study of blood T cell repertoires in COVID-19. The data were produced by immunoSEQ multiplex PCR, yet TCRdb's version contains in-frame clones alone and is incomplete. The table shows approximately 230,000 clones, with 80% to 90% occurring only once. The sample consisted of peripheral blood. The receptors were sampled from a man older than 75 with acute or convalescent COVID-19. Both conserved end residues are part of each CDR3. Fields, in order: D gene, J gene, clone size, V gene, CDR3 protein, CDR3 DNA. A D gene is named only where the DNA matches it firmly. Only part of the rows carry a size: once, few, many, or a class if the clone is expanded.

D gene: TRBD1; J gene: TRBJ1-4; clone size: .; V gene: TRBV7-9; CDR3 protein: CASSLAVQGLGNEKLFF; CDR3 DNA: TGTGCCAGCAGCTTAGCGGTACAGGGGCTCGGTAATGAAAAACTGTTTTTT
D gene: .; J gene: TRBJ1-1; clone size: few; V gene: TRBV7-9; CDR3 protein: CASGRGYTEAFF; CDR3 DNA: TGTGCCAGCGGGAGGGGGTACACTGAAGCTTTCTTT
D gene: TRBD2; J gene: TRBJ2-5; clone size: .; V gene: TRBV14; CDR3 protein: CASSQNLPGAGGTQYF; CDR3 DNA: TGTGCCAGCAGCCAAAATTTGCCGGGAGCGGGGGGAACCCAGTACTTC
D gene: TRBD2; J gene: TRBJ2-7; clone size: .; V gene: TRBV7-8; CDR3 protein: CASSHGLAGGSSYEQYF; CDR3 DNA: TGTGCCAGCAGCCACGGACTAGCGGGAGGTTCTAGCTACGAGCAGTACTTC
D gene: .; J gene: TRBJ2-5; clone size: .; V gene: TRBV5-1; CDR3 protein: CASSLVQGPPRETQYF; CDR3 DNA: TGCGCCAGCAGCTTGGTACAGGGCCCACCCCGGGAGACCCAGTACTTC
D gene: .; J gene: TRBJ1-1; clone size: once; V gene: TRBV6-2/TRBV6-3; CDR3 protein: CASSYSGLYTGAFF; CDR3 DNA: TGTGCCAGCAGTTACTCCGGTCTCTATACCGGAGCTTTCTTT
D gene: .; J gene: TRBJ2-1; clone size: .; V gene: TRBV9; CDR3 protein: CASSVESGTYNEQFF; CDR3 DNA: TGTGCCAGCAGCGTAGAGAGCGGCACCTACAATGAGCAGTTCTTC
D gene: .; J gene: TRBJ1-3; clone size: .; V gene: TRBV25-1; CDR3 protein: CASSEYGGPFAGNTIYF; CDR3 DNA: TGTGCCAGCAGTGAATACGGGGGTCCCTTTGCTGGAAACACCATATATTTT
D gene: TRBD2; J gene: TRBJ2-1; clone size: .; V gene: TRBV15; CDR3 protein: CATSRDKTSGRLRNEQFF; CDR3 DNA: TGTGCCACCAGCAGAGATAAGACTAGCGGACGCCTACGCAATGAGCAGTTCTTC
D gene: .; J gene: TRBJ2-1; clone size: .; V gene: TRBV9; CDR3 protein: CASSVDSSYNEQFF; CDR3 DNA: TGTGCCAGCAGCGTGGACAGCTCCTACAATGAGCAGTTCTTC
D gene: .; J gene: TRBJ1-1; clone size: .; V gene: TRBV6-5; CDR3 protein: CASSYSKRRAAFF; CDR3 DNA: TGTGCCAGCAGTTACTCGAAGAGGAGGGCCGCTTTCTTT
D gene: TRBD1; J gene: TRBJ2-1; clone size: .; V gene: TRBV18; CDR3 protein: CASSPGTGESYNEQFF; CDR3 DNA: TGTGCCAGCTCACCCGGGACAGGGGAATCCTACAATGAGCAGTTCTTC
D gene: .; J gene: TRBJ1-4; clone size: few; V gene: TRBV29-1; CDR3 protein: CSVFRSGQAEKLFF; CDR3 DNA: TGCAGCGTTTTTCGGTCGGGACAAGCCGAAAAACTGTTTTTT
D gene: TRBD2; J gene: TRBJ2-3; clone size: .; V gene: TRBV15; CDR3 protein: CATGREGYTQYF; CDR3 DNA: TGTGCCACCGGGCGGGAGGGGTATACGCAGTATTTT
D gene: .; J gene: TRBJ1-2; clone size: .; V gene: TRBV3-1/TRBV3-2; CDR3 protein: CASSAPRGYTF; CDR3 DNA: TGTGCCAGCAGCGCACCTAGGGGCTACACCTTC
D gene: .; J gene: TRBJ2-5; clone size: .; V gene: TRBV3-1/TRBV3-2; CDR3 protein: CASSQEIRAWETQYF; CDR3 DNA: TGTGCCAGCAGCCAAGAGATCAGGGCCTGGGAGACCCAGTACTTC
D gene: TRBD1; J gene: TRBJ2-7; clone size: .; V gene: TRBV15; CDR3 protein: CATSEGTGGPYEQYF; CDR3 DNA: TGTGCCACCAGCGAGGGGACAGGGGGCCCCTACGAGCAGTACTTC
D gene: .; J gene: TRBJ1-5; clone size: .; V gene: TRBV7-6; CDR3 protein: CASSLTRDNQPQHF; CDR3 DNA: TGTGCCAGCAGCTTAACCAGGGATAACCAGCCCCAGCATTTT
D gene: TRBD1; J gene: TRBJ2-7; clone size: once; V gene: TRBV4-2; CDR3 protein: CASSQEWTGTYEQYF; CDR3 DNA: TGTGCCAGCAGCCAAGAATGGACAGGTACCTACGAGCAGTACTTC
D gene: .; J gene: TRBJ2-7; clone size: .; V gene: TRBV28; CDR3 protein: CASTGIHEQYF; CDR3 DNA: TGTGCCAGCACGGGGATCCACGAGCAGTACTTC
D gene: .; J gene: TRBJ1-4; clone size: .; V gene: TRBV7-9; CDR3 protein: CASSLGDWEEKLFF; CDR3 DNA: TGTGCCAGCAGCTTAGGAGACTGGGAGGAAAAACTGTTTTTT
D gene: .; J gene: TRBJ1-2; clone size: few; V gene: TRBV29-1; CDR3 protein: CSVEVELGLDGYTF; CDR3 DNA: TGCAGCGTAGAGGTGGAATTGGGTTTAGATGGCTACACCTTC
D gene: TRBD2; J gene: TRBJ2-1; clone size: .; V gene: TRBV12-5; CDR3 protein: CASGSPGTSDPLDNEQFF; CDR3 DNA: TGTGCTAGTGGTTCCCCCGGGACTAGCGACCCGCTTGACAATGAGCAGTTCTTC
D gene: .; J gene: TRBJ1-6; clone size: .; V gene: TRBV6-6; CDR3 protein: CASSRSGGAYNSPLHF; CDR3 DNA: TGTGCCAGCAGTCGAAGTGGGGGGGCATATAATTCACCCCTCCACTTT
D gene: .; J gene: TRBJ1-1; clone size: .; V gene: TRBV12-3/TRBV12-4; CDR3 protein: CASSLGAEKAFF; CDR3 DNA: TGTGCCAGCAGTTTGGGGGCGGAAAAAGCTTTCTTT
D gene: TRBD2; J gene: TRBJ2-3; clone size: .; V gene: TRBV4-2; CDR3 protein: CASSQGLAGESTDTQYF; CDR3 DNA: TGTGCCAGCAGCCAAGGACTAGCGGGGGAGAGCACAGATACGCAGTATTTT
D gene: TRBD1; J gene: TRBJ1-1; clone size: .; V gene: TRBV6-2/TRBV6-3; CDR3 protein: CASSYSRTGGINRNTEAFF; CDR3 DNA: TGTGCCAGCAGTTACTCGCGGACAGGGGGAATTAATAGGAACACTGAAGCTTTCTTT